These 23 T cell receptor beta chains share one sample of origin, sequenced in a study of blood T cell repertoires in COVID-19 (dated by TCRdb to about 2020). Library method: the immunoSEQ multiplex PCR assay. TCRdb stores this immuneACCESS table with in-frame sequences only. Part of the clones is absent; in the studies checked, under half of the shortfall reflects unresolved V genes, and no reason is known for the rest. The sample yields under 550,000 clones; about 87% were counted once. Approximately 0.92% of the sample is in the top ten clones. The material sequenced was peripheral blood. The receptors here all came from a young man with COVID-19, enrolled during active disease.

The chain recombines TRBV30 with TRBJ2-7; 9 bases line up with TRBD2. The CDR3 extends over 13 amino acids. The germline CDR1 and CDR2 sequences are GTSNPN and SVGIG (reference sequence). Trimming took 8 bases from V and 4 from J; bases not matched to a gene: 9. This CDR3 reads CAGVSGRLYEQYF. CDR3 in DNA: TGTGCCGGGGTGAGCGGGAGGTTATACGAGCAGTACTTC.

J is TRBJ2-2 and V is TRBV2, with D unclear. CDR1 and CDR2 (germline): SNHLY, FYNNEI. V gave up 5 bases and J gave up 6 bases, with 13 bases separating them. The CDR3 has 14 amino acids. The CDR3, as DNA: TGTGCCAGCAGTCTCTTAGCAACCCCCGGGGAGCTGTTTTTT. Its protein is CASSLLATPGELFF.

J is TRBJ2-1 and V is TRBV6-6, with D perhaps matching TRBD1 (5 bases). Trimming removed 5 bases from V and 1 base from J, with 21 bases in between. Germline V gene data show CDR1 as MNHNY and CDR2 as SVGAGI (reference sequence). There are 18 residues in the CDR3. In DNA form, the CDR3 reads TGTGCCAGCAGTCTTAAGGTGGCAGGGTGGGGATCCTACAATGAGCAGTTCTTC. This codes for CASSLKVAGWGSYNEQFF.

Notes on this clone: One end of the junction varies from germline; a read error may be responsible. This sequence joins TRBV7-7 and TRBJ2-2; possible D gene TRBD2, 5 bases. This CDR3 has 15 residues. CDR1 SSHAT and CDR2 FNYEAQ come from the germline V gene (reference sequence). CDR3 in DNA: TGTGCTAGCAGCCTGGACCTCACGGGGACCGGGGAGCTGTTTTTT. Encoded protein: CASSLDLTGTGELFF.

The J gene is TRBJ2-5, the V gene TRBV4-2; 11 bases are a match to TRBD2. Germline loops: CDR1 LGHNA, CDR2 YNFKEQ. This CDR3 has 15 residues. The trim removed 6 bases at V and 2 bases at J, leaving 5 bases unmatched. In DNA form, the CDR3 reads TGTGCCAGCAGACCGGGACTAGCGGATCAAGAGACCCAGTACTTC. Translating gives CASRPGLADQETQYF.

This chain joins TRBV30 and TRBJ2-7; 10 positions match TRBD1. CDR1 and CDR2 (germline): GTSNPN, SVGIG (reference sequence). Trimming cost V 1 base and J 3 bases; bases outside gene matches: 9. The CDR3 spans 16 residues. CDR3 nucleotides: TGTGCCTGGAGTGGAGGTAGGACAGGGGGGATCTACGAGCAGTACTTC. Translation gives CAWSGGRTGGIYEQYF.

This clone has only one observation. This sequence joins TRBV4-2 and TRBJ2-7; 10 nucleotides line up with TRBD2. V shed 1 base and J 2 bases; nucleotides not matched to a gene: 5. This CDR3 has 16 amino acids. Per the germline V gene, CDR1 is LGHNA and CDR2 is YNFKEQ. CDR3 sequence reads: CASSQVGLAGAYEQYF. The CDR3 nucleotides read TGTGCCAGCAGCCAAGTGGGGCTAGCGGGGGCCTACGAGCAGTACTTC.

The chain recombines TRBV5-1 with TRBJ1-1, with TRBD1 as a possible D gene (5 bases). In germline, CDR1 is SGHRS, CDR2 YFSETQ. The CDR3 is 13 amino acids. V gave up 3 bases and J gave up 7 bases, with 13 bases separating them. In DNA, the CDR3 is TGCGCCAGCAGCTGGGGCCAGGGCGGTGAAGCTTTCTTT. Its translation is CASSWGQGGEAFF.

This clone was picked up one time. V is TRBV30 and J is TRBJ2-1; 13 nucleotides line up with TRBD2. Per the germline V gene, CDR1 is GTSNPN and CDR2 is SVGIG (reference sequence). This CDR3 spans 13 amino acids. Germline trimming cut 8 bases from V and 8 bases from J; bases unmatched to any gene: 6. CDR3 DNA sequence: TGTGCCCGGACTAGCGGGAGTCGCTATGAGCAGTTCTTC. It encodes CARTSGSRYEQFF.

V and J are TRBV5-1 and TRBJ2-1, with TRBD2 as a possible D gene (5 bases). The CDR3 is 12 residues long. Germline values: CDR1 SGHRS, CDR2 YFSETQ. V was cut by 1 base and J by 9 bases, with 8 bases left in between. The CDR3 is CASSLYGSEQFF. The CDR3 region has the DNA TGCGCCAGCAGCTTGTATGGGAGTGAGCAGTTCTTC. The variable domain in full, completed from reference TRBV5-1 and TRBJ2-1, reads KAGVTQTPRYLIKTRGQQVTLSCSPISGHRSVSWYQQTPGQGLQFLFEYFSETQRNKGNFPGRFSGRQFSNSRSEMNVSTLELGDSALYLCASSLYGSEQFFGPGTRLTVL.

The CDR3 bases are TGTGCCAGCAGTGAAGATGCCCTAGCGGGGAGCACAGATACGCAGTATTTT. It codes for CASSEDALAGSTDTQYF. The chain links TRBV2 to TRBJ2-3; 9 bases match TRBD2. V dropped 1 base and J dropped 0; count of bases not matched to a gene: 5. Per the germline V gene, CDR1 is SNHLY and CDR2 is FYNNEI. The CDR3 is 17 residues long.

This chain joins TRBV4-1 and TRBJ1-1; tentative D call: TRBD1 (5 bases). V lost 3 bases and J lost 1, with 15 bases in between. The CDR3 consists of 16 residues. Germline lookup yields CDR1 MGHRA and CDR2 YSYEKL. The CDR3 DNA reads as TGCGCCAGCAGCCACAGTTCCGGGACTGGGAACACTGAAGCTTTCTTT. It encodes CASSHSSGTGNTEAFF.

The genes are TRBV27 and TRBJ2-7; tentative D call: TRBD1 (5 bases). The V gene's germline CDR1 is MNHEY and CDR2 SMNVEV (reference sequence). The V end lost 2 bases, the J end lost 4 bases, and 9 bases lay between the germline ends. The CDR3 runs 13 residues. The DNA for the CDR3 is TGTGCCAGCAGTTTAAGACAGAATTACGAGCAGTACTTC. The encoded protein is CASSLRQNYEQYF.

The chain links TRBV18 to TRBJ2-2; TRBD1 is a possible D gene (6 bases). V dropped 6 bases and J dropped 3 bases, with 20 bases sitting between them. This CDR3 spans 17 amino acids. Germline V gives CDR1 KGHSH, CDR2 LQKENI. The CDR3 loop is CASSRPGQLGYTGELFF. CDR3 nucleotide sequence: TGTGCCAGCTCCCGCCCTGGACAGTTAGGGTACACCGGGGAGCTGTTTTTT.

In regard to this clone: The conserved closing phenylalanine or tryptophan is absent in this CDR3, likely reflecting a read error. No DNA is shown, since the ends of the CDR3 on it are uncertain; the CDR3 is the one TCRdb lists. The rearrangement links TRBV27 to TRBJ1-1; the tabulated D call, TRBD1, remains unverified against the DNA. From its first to its last residue, the CDR3 has 10 amino acids. CDR1 MNHEY and CDR2 SMNVEV come from the germline V gene (reference sequence). The CDR3 here is CASSPGTGGT.

The chain combines TRBV25-1 with TRBJ2-2; D perhaps matches TRBD2 (6 bases). Germline V lookup: CDR1 MGHDK, CDR2 SYGVNS. The CDR3 is 15 amino acids. Trimming took 1 base from V and 7 from J, leaving 13 bases between them. The CDR3 region is CASSEFAGRSGELFF. The DNA of the CDR3 is TGTGCCAGCAGTGAATTCGCGGGGAGGAGCGGGGAGCTGTTTTTT.

This clone was observed once. The chain has TRBV5-4 and TRBJ2-3; TRBD1 aligns across 9 bases. CDR1 is SGHNT and CDR2 is YYREEE in the germline V gene (reference sequence). The CDR3 has 16 residues. V was clipped by 2 bases and J by 7 bases; unmatched bases: 11. The CDR3 bases are TGTGCCAGCAGCTTCTACTGGGACAGGGCCACTAATACGCAGTATTTT. This encodes CASSFYWDRATNTQYF.

This chain uses TRBV7-2 with TRBJ2-7; 7 nucleotides match TRBD1. This CDR3 region has 16 residues. After removal of 1 base from V and 4 bases from J, the junction contained 10 bases not matched to a gene. Germline CDR1 and CDR2: SGHTA and FQGNSA. This CDR3 is CASSLGGQPRGYEQYF. In DNA, the CDR3 is TGTGCCAGCAGCTTAGGGGGACAGCCAAGAGGGTACGAGCAGTACTTC.

The DNA for the CDR3 is TGTGCCAGCAGCAGGACAGCTAATGAGCAGTTCTTC. This sequence encodes CASSRTANEQFF. J is TRBJ2-1 and V is TRBV9; possibly TRBD1 for D (6 bases). Germline-derived CDR1 and CDR2 are SGDLS and YYNGEE. The CDR3 has 12 amino acids. Trimming left V 4 bases short and J 7 bases short, with 9 bases between.

This chain links TRBV13 with TRBJ1-4; D is ambiguous. V was clipped by 4 bases and J by 0 bases, with 9 bases between them. The CDR3 sequence is 15 residues long. The V gene's germline CDR1 is PRHDT and CDR2 FYEKMQ (reference sequence). The CDR3 sequence is CASSSRASTNEKLFF. The CDR3 DNA sequence: TGTGCCAGCAGCTCCCGAGCTTCAACTAATGAAAAACTGTTTTTT.

The chain links TRBV6-6 to TRBJ1-6, with D tentatively TRBD1 (5 bases). CDR1 is MNHNY and CDR2 is SVGAGI in the germline V gene (reference sequence). Deletions cut 5 bases from V and 5 bases from J, with 16 bases between. CDR3 length: 16 amino acids. This chain's CDR3 is CASSLLGAANNSPLHF. Here the CDR3 DNA reads TGTGCCAGCAGTCTTCTAGGGGCAGCCAATAATTCACCCCTCCACTTT.

J is TRBJ2-1 and V is TRBV19; a possible D gene is TRBD1 (6 bases). Deletions cut 1 base from V and 9 bases from J, with 13 bases between. CDR3 length: 14 residues. Germline V gene data show CDR1 as LNHDA and CDR2 as SQIVND (reference sequence). The CDR3 here is CASSIGRGRSEQFF. The CDR3 DNA follows: TGTGCCAGTAGTATAGGCAGGGGTCGGAGTGAGCAGTTCTTC.

The rearrangement joins TRBV3-1 (or the pseudogene TRBV3-2) to TRBJ2-5; 11 bases agree with TRBD2. V trimming: 8 bases; J trimming: 1 base; junction bases outside the gene matches: 6. The germline gives CDR1 LGHDT, CDR2 YNNKEL (reference sequence). The CDR3 consists of 15 residues. The CDR3 DNA reads TGTGCCAGCGCCACTAGCGGGAGAGGCCAAGAGACCCAGTACTTC. Translated: CASATSGRGQETQYF.